These T cell receptor beta chains were read from a single sample in a study of cytotoxic CD8 clonotypes in ibrutinib-treated CLL. Repertoires were generated with immunoSEQ multiplex PCR, while TCRdb's copy carries only in-frame clones and drops some. The sample lists tens of thousands of clones, roughly 50% seen once, with roughly 20% in the top ten. The sequencing here drew on PBMCs, taken after 24 months of ibrutinib treatment. The receptors here all came from a human donor with chronic lymphocytic leukemia. Both conserved end residues are part of each CDR3.

>TRBV11-1|TRBJ2-1
CASSLGGASRFF
>TRBV7-8|TRBJ1-1
CASSSRVRVNEAFF
>TRBV28|TRBJ1-1
CASRGSRFEAFF
>TRBV5-1|TRBJ2-5
CASSLGTLDWTQYF
>TRBV6-5|TRBJ1-1
CASSYSSNVAFF
>TRBV7-2|TRBJ2-3
CASSRTGVTDTQYF
>TRBV30|TRBJ1-5
CACRDRVDQPQHF
>TRBV11-2|TRBJ2-3
CASSSERGRTDTQYF
>TRBV11-1|TRBJ1-3
CASSLWTGRIEGNTIYF
>TRBV29-1|TRBJ2-1
CSVVGRRLSSYNEQFF
>TRBV20-1|TRBJ1-1
CSASLSMKAFF
>TRBV19|TRBJ1-6
CATANNSPLHF